Below, one TCR beta chain is given with its context. As originally analysed: Amplified reference gene primers provided the basis for estimating nucleated cell counts. TCRdb keeps only in-frame clones here, not all; method: immunoSEQ multiplex PCR. That table furnishes V, J and clone size, whereas the DNA furnished D and trimming. This sample has more than 200,000 clones, with 85% to 90% found just once. The ends were cut back, 8 bases at V and 2 bases at J, with 12 bases in the middle. The CDR3 totals 12 residues. The germline CDR1 and CDR2 sequences are SQVTM and ANQGSEA. This record comes from a study of blood T cell repertoires in COVID-19. On the study more broadly: Donors in the United States, Italy and Spain gave samples during acute or convalescent COVID-19. T cells, B-cell-depleted T cells, or PBMCs supplied cDNA or gDNA.

This chain uses TRBV29-1 with TRBJ1-2; D is perhaps TRBD1 (5 bases). The sample was peripheral blood. The source is a woman in her 50s with acute or convalescent COVID-19. CDR3 region: CSLQGVNYGYTF. The CDR3 DNA sequence: TGCAGCTTGCAGGGCGTCAACTATGGCTACACCTTC.